This T cell receptor (beta chain) stems from a study of control samples from healthy donors and cancer patients. Germline CDR1 and CDR2: SGHVS and FNYEAQ. J lost 3 bases, V lost 1 base, and 8 bases had no gene match. The CDR3 contains 16 residues. The repertoire was sequenced with immunoSEQ multiplex PCR; TCRdb's copy has only in-frame clones and lacks some. The data show about 110,000 clones, approximately 80% seen once. The sequenced sample was blood. The chain combines TRBV7-6 with TRBJ2-7, with 8 bases identical to TRBD2. This TCR came from a man aged 18 to 35 in good health. CDR3 amino acids: CASSLGTLAGLYEQYF. CDR3 bases: TGTGCCAGCAGCTTAGGAACGCTAGCGGGCCTCTACGAGCAGTACTTC.